This TCR beta chain emerged from a study of regulatory T cells in long-lasting Graves disease. Study conclusions and caveats: Not thyroid tissue but only peripheral blood was studied. Persistent patients shared fewer than 3,500 public clonotypes among themselves. Newly diagnosed patients shared fewer, at more than 750.

This clonotype was seen many times. Antigen specificity is unknown. The time point was: newly diagnosed GD, antithyroid drugs for less than 3 months. RNA from PBMCs was the source of the TCR library. Both iRepertoire HTBI primers and Arm-PCR of CDR3 regions were used to build the TCR beta libraries. Original processing methods: Identification of gene segments yielded more than 60 TRBV and about 14 TRBJ across samples. Using its own MiXCR run on the multiplex PCR reads, TCRdb lists one record per CDR3 protein. The V and J calls were determined by TCRdb, not by the authors. The data contain around 420,000 distinct CDR3 sequences, roughly a sixth of them singletons. Germline CDR1 SGHTA, CDR2 FQGNSA. V shed 2 bases, J shed 3 bases, and the junction held 2 bases outside the gene matches. The CDR3 consists of 14 residues.

Sample: peripheral blood mononuclear cells (PBMCs), taken at new diagnosis, from a patient treated with antithyroid drugs. This rearrangement joins TRBV7-2 to TRBJ1-1; 8 bases match TRBD1. The origin of this receptor is a female donor with Graves disease. The CDR3: CASSLQGADTEAFF. The CDR3 nucleotides read TGTGCCAGCAGCTTACAGGGGGCGGACACTGAAGCTTTCTTT.